The source of this TCR beta chain is a study of T-cell memory formation after mild COVID-19. This CDR3 spans 18 amino acids. With 4 bases removed from V and 0 bases from J, the gap between germline ends came to 16 bases. Germline V gene lookup returns CDR1 MGHDK and CDR2 SYGVNS. MiXCR, applied by TCRdb to the 5' RACE reads, yields one record per CDR3 protein. In the table there are around 130,000 distinct CDR3 sequences, approximately 6.2% of which are singletons. This chain connects TRBV25-1 to TRBJ2-6; D might be TRBD1 (5 bases). This TCR derives from an adult woman who had mild COVID-19 (a few samples of this study predate the infection). Cell type and time point are not known. Sequencing input: PBMCs or a T cell subset sorted from them (not recorded which). The CDR3 protein is CASSAMTALGSGANVLTF. In DNA form, the CDR3 reads TGTGCCAGCAGTGCAATGACAGCCCTAGGCTCTGGGGCCAACGTCCTGACTTTC.